This is a list of T cell receptor beta chains from one sample in a study of blood T cell repertoires in COVID-19. The repertoire was sequenced with immunoSEQ multiplex PCR; TCRdb's copy has only in-frame clones and lacks some. The sample yields about 99,000 clones, approximately 88% seen once. Sequenced: peripheral blood. These receptors were obtained from a human donor in a cohort sampled during active COVID-19. Each CDR3 is given with its conserved first and last residue. The order of the fields is J gene, V gene, CDR3 protein.

J: TRBJ1-1; V: TRBV5-4; CDR3: CASSQPTGKNTEAFF
J: TRBJ2-7; V: TRBV19; CDR3: CASSPPLGQGGEQYF
J: TRBJ1-2; V: TRBV30; CDR3: CAWVRIQGGVYGYTF
J: TRBJ2-2; V: TRBV29-1; CDR3: CSVRTTNTGELFF
J: TRBJ2-1; V: TRBV19; CDR3: CASSIPTGVVVNEQFF
J: TRBJ1-2; V: TRBV3-1/TRBV3-2; CDR3: CASSRGGGGPYGYTF
J: TRBJ2-6; V: TRBV15; CDR3: CATSNPGGANVLTF
J: TRBJ2-2; V: TRBV12-3/TRBV12-4; CDR3: CAGPEGGTGELFF
J: TRBJ2-2; V: TRBV2; CDR3: CASSDQSGGAGELFF
J: TRBJ2-7; V: TRBV10-3; CDR3: CATKEGTGQVYEQYF
J: TRBJ2-1; V: TRBV9; CDR3: CASSVALYNEQFF
J: TRBJ2-1; V: TRBV10-3; CDR3: CAITKEGSGPSYNEQFF
J: TRBJ2-1; V: TRBV7-8; CDR3: CASSFRRVQAYNEQFF
J: TRBJ2-7; V: TRBV5-6; CDR3: CASSISSYEQYF
J: TRBJ2-7; V: TRBV6-5; CDR3: CASSELLEQYF
J: TRBJ2-7; V: TRBV11-2; CDR3: CASSSRQGGTYEQYF
J: TRBJ2-7; V: TRBV18; CDR3: CASSPITQTYEQYF
J: TRBJ1-1; V: TRBV2; CDR3: CASKLATGANTEAFF
J: TRBJ2-7; V: TRBV10-1; CDR3: CASRKPSGWYEQYF
J: TRBJ1-5; V: TRBV5-1; CDR3: CASSLGLDSNQPQHF
J: TRBJ1-2; V: TRBV6-6; CDR3: CATFQWTGTGGYTF
J: TRBJ1-1; V: TRBV7-2; CDR3: CASSLGLTEAFF
J: TRBJ1-2; V: TRBV30; CDR3: CAWTGQKYGYTF
J: TRBJ1-1; V: TRBV2; CDR3: CASSGLQGYTEAFF
J: TRBJ1-2; V: TRBV19; CDR3: CASSIVQDYGYTF
J: TRBJ1-2; V: TRBV9; CDR3: CASSVDKQGGYTF
J: TRBJ1-2; V: TRBV12-3/TRBV12-4; CDR3: CASSSQGLGGYTF
J: TRBJ1-5; V: TRBV5-8; CDR3: CASSLGRTKGQPQHF
J: TRBJ2-7; V: TRBV3-1/TRBV3-2; CDR3: CASSQSAGPYEQYF
J: TRBJ2-3; V: TRBV12-3/TRBV12-4; CDR3: CASSLARPDTQYF
J: TRBJ1-5; V: TRBV7-2; CDR3: CASSQNSFGQPQHF
J: TRBJ1-2; V: TRBV3-1/TRBV3-2; CDR3: CASSPWAGGEDYGYTF
J: TRBJ1-2; V: TRBV10-3; CDR3: CAISDPTGQNYGYTF
J: TRBJ1-2; V: TRBV7-3; CDR3: CASSYPGGSYTF
J: TRBJ2-7; V: TRBV27; CDR3: CASSLVQGPYEQYF
J: TRBJ2-3; V: TRBV4-1; CDR3: CASSQDRPAGGHSTDTQYF
J: TRBJ2-3; V: TRBV12-3/TRBV12-4; CDR3: CASSFRDLDTQYF
J: TRBJ2-7; V: TRBV4-2; CDR3: CASSQERLAGGLNTVSYEQYF
J: TRBJ2-4; V: TRBV2; CDR3: CASSEGLAKNIQYF
J: TRBJ2-7; V: TRBV11-2; CDR3: CASSQGRDYSYEQYF
J: TRBJ1-3; V: TRBV29-1; CDR3: CSVEYGNTIYF